This TCR beta chain originates from a study of regulatory T cells in long-lasting Graves disease. Study findings and constraints: Possibly, too few samples lowered accuracy.

Investigators prepared the TCR beta libraries by applying iRepertoire HTBI primers and Arm-PCR of CDR3 regions. TCRdb reprocessed the multiplex PCR reads via MiXCR and lists one record per CDR3 protein. The sample holds 360,000 or so distinct CDR3 sequences; around 16% are singletons and the top ten take 20%. Losses at the gene ends were 6 bases for V and 0 bases for J; bases not matched to a gene: 5. The CDR3 length is 16 residues. This clonotype was seen repeatedly, ten times or more. Its antigen is not known. As for time point: newly diagnosed GD, antithyroid drugs for less than 3 months. Scientists built the TCR library using RNA that was extracted from PBMCs. These data also formed part of another study, on T cells in Graves' hyperthyroidism and ophthalmopathy. This second report adds: Thyroid ultrasound, orbital computed tomography, clinical symptoms, and serum thyroxine and TRAb underpinned diagnoses. First-round RT-PCR with HTBI primers amplified the TCR CDR3 region. The majority of expanded thyroid clonotypes above 0.001 also appeared in blood.

The source was peripheral blood mononuclear cells (PBMCs), collected at new diagnosis, from a patient treated with antithyroid drugs. The clonotype comes from a woman aged 18-29 years with Graves disease. The chain uses TRBV12-3 or TRBV12-4 and TRBJ2-6; 7 bases align to TRBD2. The DNA for the CDR3 is TGTGCCAGCAGCCCAGCGGGGTACTCTGGGGCCAACGTCCTGACTTTC. Protein sequence: CASSPAGYSGANVLTF.